The 19 T cell receptor beta chains given below trace back to one sample, sequenced in a study of cytomegalovirus exposure and HLA in healthy donors (dated by TCRdb to 2017 to 2019). Library preparation employed the immunoSEQ multiplex PCR assay. The multiplex PCR relied on a mix of 60 forward primers for TCR Vbeta segments and 13 reverse primers for TCR Jbeta segments. TCRdb's version of the immuneACCESS table is confined to in-frame rearrangements and falls short of the full clone set. An unresolved V gene accounts for under half of the shortfall where checked; the remainder is of unknown origin. The sample table records about 140,000 clones; 70% to 85% of these occur just once. The top ten clones comprise around 9.1% of the sample. The sample consisted of PBMCs. Receptors originate from a woman between 45 and 60 years old in good health and CMV-seropositive.

This sequence joins TRBV7-9 and TRBJ2-1; 8 bases are a match to TRBD2. J gave up 3 bases and V 5 bases, and 6 bases lay outside the gene matches. This CDR3 region has 15 residues. Looked up from germline, CDR1 is SEHNR and CDR2 is FQNEAQ (reference sequence). The CDR3 loop is CASSHGGAGYNEQFF. The CDR3 nucleotides read TGTGCCAGCAGCCACGGGGGGGCAGGCTACAATGAGCAGTTCTTC.

The J gene is TRBJ2-7, the V gene TRBV11-2, with 9 nucleotides matching TRBD1. The CDR3 consists of 14 residues. Germline V gene sequence: CDR1 SGHAT, CDR2 FQNNGV. The junction had 7 bases not matched to a gene; V was cut back by 6 bases and J by 4 bases. DNA for the CDR3: TGTGCCAGCAGTTCCTTAGGACAGGGGTACGAGCAGTACTTC. Protein: CASSSLGQGYEQYF.

The chain joins TRBV4-3 to TRBJ1-1, with D tentatively TRBD1 (6 bases). This CDR3 spans 14 amino acids. Trimming left V 1 base short and J 3 bases short, with 9 bases between. Germline V gives CDR1 LGHNA, CDR2 YSLEER. The CDR3 reads CASSQVRQDTEAFF. CDR3 nucleotide sequence: TGCGCCAGCAGCCAAGTCCGACAGGACACTGAAGCTTTCTTT.

The V and J genes are TRBV19 and TRBJ1-2; 12 nucleotides match TRBD1. The CDR3 is 17 residues long. After removal of 6 bases from V and 4 bases from J, the junction contained 12 bases not matched to a gene. CDR1 and CDR2 (germline): LNHDA, SQIVND (reference sequence). The CDR3 reads CASRRPTGTGGVYGYTF. The CDR3 DNA reads TGTGCCAGTAGAAGACCCACCGGGACAGGGGGCGTCTATGGCTACACCTTC.

The chain combines TRBV5-6 with TRBJ2-3; 10 bases fit TRBD2. V was clipped by 1 base and J by 4 bases; unmatched bases: 3. Germline V lookup: CDR1 SGHDT, CDR2 YYEEEE. The CDR3 is made up of 15 amino acids. The chain's CDR3 is CASSLISGGPDTQYF. The DNA of the CDR3 is TGTGCCAGCAGCTTGATTAGCGGGGGGCCAGATACGCAGTATTTT.

J is TRBJ2-7 and V is TRBV5-1, with a weak D call TRBD1 (6 bases). This CDR3 contains 14 residues. Germline CDR1 is SGHRS and CDR2 is YFSETQ. Between the trimmed V and J ends, which lost 4 bases and 0 bases, there was a span of 11 bases. The CDR3 sequence: CASSLQGSSYEQYF. The CDR3 coding sequence is TGCGCCAGCAGCCTGCAGGGGAGCTCCTACGAGCAGTACTTC.

On this clone itself: This sample includes further DNA sequences coding for the same CDR3. The gene calls are TRBV7-6 and TRBJ1-5; D uncertain. Trimming removed 4 bases from V and 1 base from J, with 8 bases in between. Germline values: CDR1 SGHVS, CDR2 FNYEAQ. CDR3 length equals 14 residues. CDR3 bases: TGTGCCAGCAGCTCCCGACAAAGCAATCAGCCCCAGCATTTT. Translated, it gives CASSSRQSNQPQHF.

This chain connects TRBV19 to TRBJ2-7, with 10 bases aligning to TRBD1. The CDR3 length is 15 residues. In germline, CDR1 is LNHDA, CDR2 SQIVND (reference sequence). Trimming cost V 3 bases and J 2 bases; bases outside gene matches: 4. CDR3 sequence (DNA): TGTGCCAGTAGTATCGACAGGGGGCTACCCTACGAGCAGTACTTC. Amino acids: CASSIDRGLPYEQYF. The entire variable domain, with the rest obtained from reference TRBV19 and TRBJ2-7, is as follows: DGGITQSPKYLFRKEGQNVTLSCEQNLNHDAMYWYRQDPGQGLRLIYYSQIVNDFQKGDIAEGYSVSREKKESFPLTVTSAQKNPTAFYLCASSIDRGLPYEQYFGPGTRLTVT.

The V call is TRBV6-6, the J call TRBJ1-4, with D uncertain. This CDR3 is built from 12 residues. With 2 bases removed from V and 8 bases from J, the gap between germline ends came to 6 bases. The germline CDR1 and CDR2 sequences are MNHNY and SVGAGI (reference sequence). CDR3 protein: CASSYISEKLFF. For the CDR3, the DNA is TGTGCCAGCAGTTACATAAGCGAAAAACTGTTTTTT.

The CDR3 loop is CATSRRGQILKNIQYF. The DNA of the CDR3 is TGTGCCACCAGCAGAAGGGGACAGATCCTCAAAAACATTCAGTACTTC. The V gene is TRBV15, the J gene TRBJ2-4; 7 bases align to TRBD1. CDR3 length: 16 amino acids. J lost 3 bases, V lost 2 bases, and 7 bases had no gene match. The V gene's germline CDR1 is LNHNV and CDR2 YYDKDF (reference sequence).

CDR3 amino acids: CASSSATTPNEKLFF. The CDR3 bases are TGTGCCAGCAGCTCCGCGACAACTCCTAATGAAAAACTGTTTTTT. The V call is TRBV7-9, the J call TRBJ1-4, with D uncertain. Looked up from germline, CDR1 is SEHNR and CDR2 is FQNEAQ (reference sequence). Between the trimmed V and J ends, which lost 4 bases and 3 bases, there was a span of 12 bases. The CDR3 is 15 residues long.

V usage is TRBV28 and J usage is TRBJ2-1; 14 bases are shared with TRBD2. Germline-derived CDR1 and CDR2 are MDHEN and SYDVKM. V trimming: 2 bases; J trimming: 0 bases; junction bases outside the gene matches: 9. This CDR3 region has 20 residues. CDR3 bases: TGTGCCAGCAGTTTACCCGGCGGGACTAGCGGGGGAAGCTCCTACAATGAGCAGTTCTTC. Its protein product is CASSLPGGTSGGSSYNEQFF.

The gene calls are TRBV7-9 and TRBJ1-6; a possible D gene is TRBD1 (5 bases). The CDR3 length is 17 residues. Germline V gene data show CDR1 as SEHNR and CDR2 as FQNEAQ (reference sequence). Deletions cut 1 base from V and 2 bases from J, with 12 bases between. For the CDR3, the DNA is TGTGCCAGCAGCTTAGACAGGCCTAGCGCCTATAATTCACCCCTCCACTTT. Its translation is CASSLDRPSAYNSPLHF.

V gene TRBV6-5 combines with J gene TRBJ1-2; 7 bases fit TRBD1. The CDR3 runs to 14 residues. V lost 0 bases and J lost 4; bases outside the gene matches: 2. Germline V CDR1 and CDR2: MNHEY, SVGAGI. Here the CDR3 reads CASSYSRTGYGYTF. CDR3 DNA sequence: TGTGCCAGCAGTTACTCCAGGACAGGCTATGGCTACACCTTC.

The chain employs TRBV7-9 and TRBJ1-6; D is undetermined. The V end lost 1 base, the J end lost 7 bases, and 11 bases lay between the germline ends. CDR1 and CDR2 from the germline V gene are SEHNR and FQNEAQ (reference sequence). The CDR3 extends over 15 amino acids. CDR3 loop: CASSLDSVRNSPLHF. Here the CDR3 DNA reads TGTGCCAGCAGCTTAGATTCGGTAAGAAATTCACCCCTCCACTTT.

This sequence joins TRBV5-1 and TRBJ2-2; 7 bases line up with TRBD1. Losses at the gene ends were 0 bases for V and 5 bases for J; bases not matched to a gene: 7. CDR3 length equals 16 residues. The germline V gene encodes CDR1 SGHRS and CDR2 YFSETQ. The CDR3 here is CASSLGQGVGTGELFF. The CDR3 region has the DNA TGCGCCAGCAGCTTGGGGCAGGGGGTCGGTACCGGGGAGCTGTTTTTT.

This clone was seen a single time. The CDR3 bases are TGTGCCAGCACCGGGACTCCCTATCATGAGCAGTTCTTC. Protein sequence: CASTGTPYHEQFF. The V call is TRBV28, the J call TRBJ2-1, with D tentatively TRBD2 (6 bases). Germline V CDR1 and CDR2: MDHEN, SYDVKM. This CDR3 has 13 residues. V gave up 7 bases and J gave up 8 bases, with 15 bases separating them.

About this clone: At one end the junction does not follow the germline gene, possibly because of a read error. The chain couples TRBV7-7 to TRBJ2-5; a weak D match, TRBD1 (8 bases). From germline, CDR1 is SSHAT and CDR2 FNYEAQ (reference sequence). This CDR3 spans 15 amino acids. The CDR3 reads CASSFGQGGRETQYF. The CDR3 DNA reads as TGTGCTAGCAGCTTTGGACAGGGAGGGAGGGAGACCCAGTACTTC.

The chain couples TRBV5-4 to TRBJ1-3; 11 bases agree with TRBD1. CDR1 and CDR2 (germline): SGHNT, YYREEE (reference sequence). V was pared by 2 bases and J by 0 bases, with 4 bases of the junction left unmatched. This CDR3 comprises 17 residues. CDR3 coding DNA: TGTGCCAGCAGCTTAGGGACAGGGGGGGGCTCTGGAAACACCATATATTTT. Translating it yields CASSLGTGGGSGNTIYF.